The 7 T cell receptor beta chains below all came from one sample that was sequenced in a study of CD8 T cells in ankylosing spondylitis. TCRdb re-called the 5' RACE reads through MiXCR, storing one row per CDR3 protein. Of about 250,000 distinct CDR3 sequences in the sample, under 35% were seen once. The sequencing input was blood, either unsorted or a sorted T cell fraction (not recorded which). These receptors were taken from a male donor with ankylosing spondylitis or in good health (not recorded which).

The chain couples TRBV10-3 to TRBJ2-3, with 8 nucleotides matching TRBD1. V shed 3 bases, J shed 3 bases, and the junction held 5 bases outside the gene matches. Germline V gene data show CDR1 as ENHRY and CDR2 as SYGVKD. This CDR3 contains 15 residues. The CDR3 DNA follows: TGTGCCATCAGTGATGGACAGGGTGAGACAGATACGCAGTATTTT. Translation gives CAISDGQGETDTQYF.

The chain has TRBV4-1 and TRBJ2-1, with TRBD2 as a possible D gene (6 bases). V was pared by 1 base and J by 7 bases, with 11 bases between. The germline V gene has CDR1 MGHRA and CDR2 YSYEKL. The CDR3 is 14 amino acids. The CDR3 nucleotides read TGCGCCAGCAGCCAAGGGCGGGGCGGGAATGAGCAGTTCTTC. Its protein is CASSQGRGGNEQFF.

V and J are TRBV11-2 and TRBJ2-3; D not resolved. Germline-derived CDR1 and CDR2 are SGHAT and FQNNGV. The germline V and J ends were trimmed by 1 base and 1 base, with 6 bases remaining between them. CDR3 length: 14 residues. CDR3 in amino acids: CASSLAPRTDTQYF. Written as DNA, the CDR3 is TGTGCCAGCAGCTTAGCCCCTCGCACAGATACGCAGTATTTT. The whole variable domain, filled in from reference TRBV11-2 and TRBJ2-3, reads EAGVAQSPRYKIIEKRQSVAFWCNPISGHATLYWYQQILGQGPKLLIQFQNNGVVDDSQLPKDRFSAERLKGVDSTLKIQPAKLEDSAVYLCASSLAPRTDTQYFGPGTRLTVL.

The sample holds a few counts of this clonotype. The V call is TRBV5-1, the J call TRBJ1-6, with D uncertain. Trimming took off 4 bases at V and 5 bases at J, with 10 bases between the two ends. In germline, CDR1 is SGHRS, CDR2 YFSETQ. CDR3 length equals 14 residues. CDR3 DNA: TGCGCCAGCAGCCCCGGACCGGATAATTCACCCCTCCACTTT. This codes for CASSPGPDNSPLHF.

V and J are TRBV6-1 and TRBJ2-3, with D unresolved. Per germline, CDR1 MNHNS and CDR2 SASEGT. The CDR3 has 16 amino acids. V was cut by 0 bases and J by 6 bases, with 16 bases left in between. CDR3 sequence reads: CASSEARWSKLDTQYF. The CDR3 bases are TGTGCCAGCAGTGAAGCGAGATGGTCGAAGCTGGATACGCAGTATTTT.

The genes are TRBV6-1 and TRBJ2-7; D possibly corresponds to TRBD2 (5 bases). This CDR3 region has 13 residues. Trimming shortened V by 3 bases and J by 5 bases, and 11 bases separated the two germline ends. CDR1 and CDR2 from the germline V gene are MNHNS and SASEGT. CDR3 sequence: CASSEQERDEQYF. In DNA, the CDR3 is TGTGCCAGCAGTGAGCAGGAGAGGGACGAGCAGTACTTC.

The gene calls are TRBV12-3 or TRBV12-4 and TRBJ1-2; 9 positions match TRBD1. This CDR3 contains 14 residues. V was clipped by 5 bases and J by 4 bases; unmatched bases: 5. Here the CDR3 reads CASSTQTGGYGYTF. CDR3 sequence (DNA): TGTGCCAGCAGTACTCAGACAGGGGGCTATGGCTACACCTTC.